These T cell receptor beta chains were read from a single sample in a study of blood T cell repertoires in COVID-19. Profiled with immunoSEQ multiplex PCR; TCRdb holds only in-frame clones, not every one. This table has around 240,000 clones, around 90% appearing once. The sample was PBMCs or T cells enriched from blood (not recorded which). These receptors came from a man in his fifties who had been exposed to COVID-19. The CDR3 runs from the conserved cysteine through the conserved F or W. A D gene is named only where the DNA matches it firmly. The listing skips clone size in some rows; elsewhere it reads once, few, many or a size class.

V: TRBV3-1/TRBV3-2; J: TRBJ2-2; size: few; D: -; DNA: TGTGCCAGCAGCCAATTTTCTTTGCGGCGGACGAACACCGGGGAGCTGTTTTTT; CDR3: CASSQFSLRRTNTGELFF
V: TRBV6-5; J: TRBJ1-1; size: -; D: TRBD1; DNA: TGTGCCAGCACCAAGGGACAGTTGAACACTGAAGCTTTCTTT; CDR3: CASTKGQLNTEAFF
V: TRBV29-1; J: TRBJ2-7; size: -; D: -; DNA: TGCAGCGCTGGATCCTACAGATACGAGCAGTACTTC; CDR3: CSAGSYRYEQYF
V: TRBV18; J: TRBJ2-1; size: -; D: -; DNA: TGTGCCAGCCTTAAGGCGGGGCCCAATGAGCAGTTCTTC; CDR3: CASLKAGPNEQFF
V: TRBV11-3; J: TRBJ1-5; size: -; D: TRBD1; DNA: TGTGCCAGCAGCTTTAGGGGGACAGGGGGCACATGTCAGCCCCAGCATTTT; CDR3: CASSFRGTGGTCQPQHF
V: TRBV29-1; J: TRBJ1-1; size: -; D: -; DNA: TGCAGCGTTGCCCCCCAGGGGAACACTGAAGCTTTCTTT; CDR3: CSVAPQGNTEAFF
V: TRBV5-5; J: TRBJ2-2; size: -; D: TRBD1; DNA: TGTGCCAGCAGCCGCCGGGACAGGGGGCCCAACACCGGGGAGCTGTTTTTT; CDR3: CASSRRDRGPNTGELFF
V: TRBV18; J: TRBJ1-2; size: -; D: -; DNA: TGTGCCAGCTCACCACTAGCCCCGGATTTATATGGCTACACCTTC; CDR3: CASSPLAPDLYGYTF
V: TRBV7-9; J: TRBJ2-5; size: -; D: TRBD2; DNA: TGTGCCAGCAGTCCAAGACTAGCGGGAGGGCCTGAGACCCAGTACTTC; CDR3: CASSPRLAGGPETQYF
V: TRBV10-3; J: TRBJ1-3; size: once; D: -; DNA: TGTGCCACCCGGGAGTTGGGTGACACCATATATTTT; CDR3: CATRELGDTIYF
V: TRBV29-1; J: TRBJ2-1; size: -; D: TRBD2; DNA: TGCAGCGTTCACGGACTAGCGGAGAACTACAATGAGCAGTTCTTC; CDR3: CSVHGLAENYNEQFF
V: TRBV7-2; J: TRBJ2-4; size: -; D: -; DNA: TGTGCCAGCAGCTTGGGGGGGCATAGAAACATTCAGTACTTC; CDR3: CASSLGGHRNIQYF
V: TRBV4-2; J: TRBJ2-5; size: -; D: TRBD2; DNA: TGTGCCAGCAGCCTCACGACTAGCCCAGAACTTCAAGAGACCCAGTACTTC; CDR3: CASSLTTSPELQETQYF
V: TRBV5-1; J: TRBJ2-1; size: once; D: TRBD2; DNA: TGCGCCAGCAGCCCCGGGACTAGCGGTGACAATGAGCAGTTCTTC; CDR3: CASSPGTSGDNEQFF
V: TRBV5-1; J: TRBJ2-3; size: -; D: TRBD1; DNA: TGCGCCAGCACACAGGGGAGCGGCACAGATACGCAGTATTTT; CDR3: CASTQGSGTDTQYF
V: TRBV28; J: TRBJ1-2; size: -; D: -; DNA: TGTGCCAGCAGTTATGGGGGGAACTATGGCTACACCTTC; CDR3: CASSYGGNYGYTF
V: TRBV28; J: TRBJ2-4; size: -; D: -; DNA: TGTGCCAGCAGTACTCTGAGGAATATAAACATTCAGTACTTC; CDR3: CASSTLRNINIQYF
V: TRBV18; J: TRBJ2-3; size: -; D: TRBD2; DNA: TGTGCCAGCTCCGAAGCGGGAGTGGAGGATACGCAGTATTTT; CDR3: CASSEAGVEDTQYF
V: TRBV5-1; J: TRBJ2-3; size: -; D: TRBD2; DNA: TGCGCCAGCAGCTCGACTAGCGGGAACACAGATACGCAGTATTTT; CDR3: CASSSTSGNTDTQYF
V: TRBV7-8; J: TRBJ2-1; size: -; D: TRBD2; DNA: TGTGCCAGCAGTTCACTCCTATTTACTAGCGGGCTGACACGGGAGCAGTTCTTC; CDR3: CASSSLLFTSGLTREQFF
V: TRBV19; J: TRBJ1-5; size: -; D: TRBD1; DNA: TGTGCCAGTAGTACAGGGGGGATCAATCAGCCCCAGCATTTT; CDR3: CASSTGGINQPQHF
V: TRBV18; J: TRBJ2-1; size: -; D: -; DNA: TGTGCCAGCTCACCAGTCCGCACAAGCTCCTACAATGAGCAGTTCTTC; CDR3: CASSPVRTSSYNEQFF
V: TRBV27; J: TRBJ1-2; size: -; D: TRBD1; DNA: TGTGCCAGCAGTTTCGGGACAGGGGTATATGGCTACACCTTC; CDR3: CASSFGTGVYGYTF
V: TRBV5-5; J: TRBJ1-5; size: -; D: -; DNA: TGTGCCAGCAGCTTGGAAGGGGCCGGTGGAAAGCCCCAGCATTTT; CDR3: CASSLEGAGGKPQHF
V: TRBV9; J: TRBJ1-1; size: -; D: -; DNA: TGTGCCAGCAGCCCCTCGGACAGAGGGAACACTGAAGCTTTCTTT; CDR3: CASSPSDRGNTEAFF
V: TRBV18; J: TRBJ1-1; size: -; D: -; DNA: TGTGCCAGCTCACCAATCCAGGGGACTGAAGCTTTCTTT; CDR3: CASSPIQGTEAFF
V: TRBV6-5; J: TRBJ1-1; size: -; D: -; DNA: TGTGCCAGCAGTTATAGGTGGGGCCGGAACACTGAAGCTTTCTTT; CDR3: CASSYRWGRNTEAFF
V: TRBV7-9; J: TRBJ2-1; size: -; D: TRBD2; DNA: TGTGCCAGCAGCTTAGAGGGTTGGCGGGAGGGCTTCTACAATGAGCAGTTCTTC; CDR3: CASSLEGWREGFYNEQFF
V: TRBV10-3; J: TRBJ2-1; size: -; D: TRBD1; DNA: TGTGCCATCAGTGACGCCCGGAGACAGGGGATGTACAATGAGCAGTTCTTC; CDR3: CAISDARRQGMYNEQFF
V: TRBV2; J: TRBJ2-6; size: once; D: -; DNA: TGTGCCAGCAACACAGGCCTCGGGGGGGCCAACGTCCTGACTTTC; CDR3: CASNTGLGGANVLTF
V: TRBV5-1; J: TRBJ2-1; size: -; D: TRBD1; DNA: TGCGCCAGCAGCTTCAGACAGGGACCGTACAATGAGCAGTTCTTC; CDR3: CASSFRQGPYNEQFF
V: TRBV28; J: TRBJ1-5; size: -; D: TRBD1; DNA: TGTGCCAGCACCCCCTCGGGACAGGGCAGCAATCAGCCCCAGCATTTT; CDR3: CASTPSGQGSNQPQHF
V: TRBV6-5; J: TRBJ2-1; size: -; D: TRBD2; DNA: TGTGCCAGCAGTCCGACTAGCGGGGGGTGGGATGAGCAGTTCTTC; CDR3: CASSPTSGGWDEQFF
V: TRBV5-1; J: TRBJ2-2; size: -; D: -; DNA: TGCGCCAGCAGCGCGACAGAAGCCCCCACCGGGGAGCTGTTTTTT; CDR3: CASSATEAPTGELFF
V: TRBV11-3; J: TRBJ2-3; size: once; D: -; DNA: TGTGCCAGCAGCTTACTGTACCTAAGCACAGATACGCAGTATTTT; CDR3: CASSLLYLSTDTQYF
V: TRBV6-5; J: TRBJ2-5; size: -; D: TRBD1; DNA: TGTGCCAGCCGGACAGGGGGCGGGCAAGAGACCCAGTACTTC; CDR3: CASRTGGGQETQYF
V: TRBV11-2; J: TRBJ2-1; size: -; D: -; DNA: TGTGCCAGCAGCTTTTCCGGGAGATACCTCAATGAGCAGTTCTTC; CDR3: CASSFSGRYLNEQFF
V: TRBV7-2; J: TRBJ1-2; size: -; D: TRBD1; DNA: TGTGCCAGCAGCGCGATACAGGGGGCGCGGTATGGCTACACCTTC; CDR3: CASSAIQGARYGYTF
V: TRBV14; J: TRBJ1-2; size: -; D: -; DNA: TGTGCCAGCAGTCAGACAGCTTATGGCTACACCTTC; CDR3: CASSQTAYGYTF
V: TRBV24-1; J: TRBJ1-5; size: -; D: TRBD1; DNA: TGTGCCACCAGTGAGACAGGGGGCCAGAGCAATCAGCCCCAGCATTTT; CDR3: CATSETGGQSNQPQHF
V: TRBV24-1; J: TRBJ1-2; size: -; D: -; DNA: TGTGCCACCAGTGATCCGGTGGACTATGGCTACACCTTC; CDR3: CATSDPVDYGYTF
V: TRBV5-1; J: TRBJ1-5; size: -; D: -; DNA: TGCGCCAGCAGCTTGGATCCCTATAGCAATCAGCCCCAGCATTTT; CDR3: CASSLDPYSNQPQHF
V: TRBV10-3; J: TRBJ2-5; size: -; D: TRBD1; DNA: TGTGCCATCAGCACCGGACAGGGAGAAGAGACCCAGTACTTC; CDR3: CAISTGQGEETQYF
V: TRBV7-3; J: TRBJ2-1; size: few; D: TRBD2; DNA: TGTGCCAGCAGCCCCCCCGAGGGCGGGAGGCTGTTCTTC; CDR3: CASSPPEGGRLFF
V: TRBV15; J: TRBJ2-7; size: -; D: -; DNA: TGTGCCACCAGCAGAGAGGGCAGCACCTACGAGCAGTACTTC; CDR3: CATSREGSTYEQYF
V: TRBV15; J: TRBJ2-7; size: -; D: TRBD1; DNA: TGTGCCACCAGCAGAGATTTACGGACAGGCTCCGGGCAGTACTTC; CDR3: CATSRDLRTGSGQYF
V: TRBV7-3; J: TRBJ1-1; size: -; D: TRBD1; DNA: TGTGCCAGCAGCTTAAGTGGGCGACAGGGGAACCTTCTCACTGAAGCTTTCTTT; CDR3: CASSLSGRQGNLLTEAFF
V: TRBV30; J: TRBJ1-2; size: -; D: -; DNA: TGTGCCTGGAGCATCGACTTTGGCTACACCTTC; CDR3: CAWSIDFGYTF
V: TRBV28; J: TRBJ1-2; size: -; D: TRBD1; DNA: TGTGCCAGCAGTTTGTTCGCAGAAGGACAGGGTTATGGCTACACCTTC; CDR3: CASSLFAEGQGYGYTF